These 27 T cell receptor beta chains share one sample of origin, sequenced in a study of CD8+ T cells in alopecia areata. Sequencing templates came from extracted RNA that was reverse transcribed into cDNA. Profiled with immunoSEQ multiplex PCR; TCRdb holds only in-frame clones, not every one. The sample has around 140,000 clones; around 47% are singletons. Input material: CD4+ T cells sorted from blood. The receptor set was obtained from a human donor with alopecia areata.

This clone was seen a few times. The chain carries TRBV6-6 and TRBJ1-1; TRBD1 is a possible D gene (6 bases). CDR3 size: 12 residues. Trimming removed 0 bases from V and 11 bases from J, with 10 bases in between. In germline, CDR1 is MNHNY, CDR2 SVGAGI (reference sequence). The CDR3 nucleotides read TGTGCCAGCAGTTACTCGAGGGGGTCGGCTTTCTTT. It yields the protein CASSYSRGSAFF.

Remarks on this clone: One end of the junction fails to match germline, which may point to a read error. This chain connects TRBV4-1 to TRBJ1-2; D is unclear. The CDR3 is made up of 12 amino acids. The germline gives CDR1 MGHRA, CDR2 YSYEKL. The CDR3 coding sequence is TGCGCCAGCAGCCAAGTTGGCCTCCCAGGACCTTTC. Protein product: CASSQVGLPGPF.

The chain has TRBV19 and TRBJ2-1; no reliable D call. CDR3 length equals 14 residues. Trimming pared 5 bases from V and 9 bases from J, leaving 17 bases between. Per germline, CDR1 LNHDA and CDR2 SQIVND (reference sequence). DNA for the CDR3: TGTGCCAGTAGTGCGATGACGGGCAGTGGTGAGCAGTTCTTC. This codes for CASSAMTGSGEQFF.

The V call is TRBV11-1, the J call TRBJ2-1; D call uncertain. The CDR3 is 13 residues long. Germline V gene lookup returns CDR1 SGHAT and CDR2 FQDESV (reference sequence). Trimming cost V 5 bases and J 5 bases, with 10 bases left between them. CDR3 bases: TGTGCCAGCAGCCCCCGGCTAGACAATGAGCAGTTCTTC. Its translation is CASSPRLDNEQFF.

This sequence joins TRBV19 and TRBJ1-4; possible D gene TRBD1, 5 bases. V lost 3 bases and J 13 bases, leaving 12 bases between the germline ends. There are 12 residues in the CDR3. CDR1 LNHDA and CDR2 SQIVND come from the germline V gene (reference sequence). The CDR3 bases are TGTGCCAGTAGTATGGAGCTGAGGGGACTGTTTTTT. The encoded protein is CASSMELRGLFF.

J is TRBJ2-1 and V is TRBV7-9, with 7 bases matching TRBD2. J was trimmed by 0 bases and V by 5 bases; bases with no gene match: 10. This CDR3 is built from 17 residues. CDR1 is SEHNR and CDR2 is FQNEAQ in the germline V gene (reference sequence). The CDR3 reads CASSRPPRGSSYNEQFF. The CDR3 DNA is TGTGCCAGCAGCCGACCGCCGCGGGGGAGCTCCTACAATGAGCAGTTCTTC.

This chain joins TRBV7-9 and TRBJ2-1; 7 bases are shared with TRBD2. The trim removed 1 base at V and 5 bases at J, leaving 5 bases unmatched. This CDR3 region has 15 residues. The V gene's germline CDR1 is SEHNR and CDR2 FQNEAQ (reference sequence). The CDR3 loop is CASSLGGAGHNEQFF. The CDR3 nucleotides are TGTGCCAGCAGCTTAGGTGGAGCGGGGCACAATGAGCAGTTCTTC.

This clone was counted between two and nine times. CDR3: CSVTRTVNYGYTF. The CDR3 coding sequence is TGCAGCGTCACCCGGACGGTTAACTATGGCTACACCTTC. V is TRBV29-1 and J is TRBJ1-2; D unresolved. Germline V gene sequence: CDR1 SQVTM, CDR2 ANQGSEA. The CDR3 extends over 13 amino acids. The germline V and J ends were trimmed by 6 bases and 1 base, with 12 bases remaining between them.

The J gene is TRBJ2-5, the V gene TRBV2, with 7 bases lining up with TRBD1. Germline loops: CDR1 SNHLY, CDR2 FYNNEI. With V trimmed by 5 bases and J by 6 bases, 6 bases remained unmatched. The length of the CDR3 is 13 residues. CDR3: CASSLRQGQTQYF. The CDR3 DNA reads as TGTGCCAGCAGTTTGCGACAGGGCCAGACCCAGTACTTC.

This rearrangement joins TRBV6-1 to TRBJ1-1; unclear D gene. Germline assignment: CDR1 MNHNS and CDR2 SASEGT. The CDR3 is 12 residues long. V lost 4 bases, J lost 7 bases, and 10 bases lay in between. The CDR3 coding sequence is TGTGCCAGCAGTGGGATTGGCGGTGAAGCTTTCTTT. Translated: CASSGIGGEAFF.

This clone has a handful of counts. The genes are TRBV30 and TRBJ1-1, with D possibly TRBD1 on 6 matching bases. CDR1 and CDR2 (germline): GTSNPN, SVGIG (reference sequence). The CDR3 contains 14 residues. With 6 bases removed from V and 1 base from J, the gap between germline ends came to 15 bases. This CDR3 reads CACGGGLGNTEAFF. CDR3 nucleotide sequence: TGTGCCTGCGGGGGGGGGCTAGGGAACACTGAAGCTTTCTTT.

The table lists this clone with a few counts. The chain couples TRBV6-6 to TRBJ1-1; TRBD1 might be the D (6 bases). CDR3 length: 12 amino acids. The germline V gene has CDR1 MNHNY and CDR2 SVGAGI (reference sequence). The V end was cut by 6 bases, the J end by 5 bases, with 10 bases between. In DNA, the CDR3 is TGTGCCAGCAGGGAAGGGGGAACTGAAGCTTTCTTT. This codes for CASREGGTEAFF.

The chain is built from TRBV28 and TRBJ2-7, with D perhaps matching TRBD2 (6 bases). Germline V lookup: CDR1 MDHEN, CDR2 SYDVKM. The CDR3 loop spans 14 amino acids. Trimming stripped 6 bases from V and 6 bases from J, with 18 bases between. The CDR3 sequence: CASSSTSPNLEQYF. As DNA, the CDR3 is TGTGCCAGCAGCTCGACTAGTCCCAACCTCGAGCAGTACTTC.

This clone was found a few times. The CDR3 DNA is TGTGCCAGCAGCTTAGACAGCGGGAGGAGGAATGAGCAGTTCTTC. Translated: CASSLDSGRRNEQFF. The J gene is TRBJ2-1, the V gene TRBV7-2, with 9 nucleotides matching TRBD2. Germline CDR1 is SGHTA and CDR2 is FQGNSA. The trim removed 1 base at V and 7 bases at J, leaving 5 bases unmatched. The CDR3 runs to 15 residues.

The V call is TRBV6-1, the J call TRBJ2-3, with a weak D call TRBD2 (7 bases). CDR1 is MNHNS, CDR2 SASEGT, per germline. This CDR3 has 15 residues. The ends were cut back, 3 bases at V and 6 bases at J, with 16 bases in the middle. The CDR3 DNA follows: TGTGCCAGCAGTGATATGGGAGGGGGTGCCGATACGCAGTATTTT. Translating it yields CASSDMGGGADTQYF.

This sequence joins TRBV7-3 and TRBJ2-4; TRBD2 matches at 7 bases. The trim removed 5 bases at V and 16 bases at J, leaving 11 bases unmatched. Germline CDR1 reads SGHTA; CDR2 reads FQGTGA. This CDR3 has 12 amino acids. Written as DNA, the CDR3 is TGTGCCAGCAGCCCCCCGGGGGGATGGCCCTACTTC. Amino acid sequence: CASSPPGGWPYF. The entire variable domain, with the rest obtained from reference TRBV7-3 and TRBJ2-4, is as follows: GAGVSQTPSNKVTEKGKYVELRCDPISGHTALYWYRQSLGQGPEFLIYFQGTGAADDSGLPNDRFFAVRPEGSVSTLKIQRTERGDSAVYLCASSPPGGWPYFGAGTRLSVL.

J is TRBJ2-3 and V is TRBV7-8; the match to TRBD2 covers 12 bases. The CDR3 is 16 amino acids. V was clipped by 5 bases and J by 1 base; unmatched bases: 4. The germline CDR1 and CDR2 sequences are SGHVS and FQNEAQ. The CDR3, as DNA: TGTGCCAGCAGCACCCGACTAGCGGGAGGCACAGATACGCAGTATTTT. Amino acids: CASSTRLAGGTDTQYF.

This clone was recorded once. V is TRBV29-1 and J is TRBJ1-1, with no clear D. The CDR3 spans 10 residues. Germline V gene sequence: CDR1 SQVTM, CDR2 ANQGSEA. CDR3 nucleotide sequence: TGCGTCACCACGGGCCCTGAAGCTTTCTTT. Protein: CVTTGPEAFF.

The gene calls are TRBV6-1 and TRBJ2-3; 7 bases map to TRBD2. CDR1 is MNHNS and CDR2 is SASEGT in the germline V gene. V shed 2 bases, J shed 10 bases, and the junction held 3 bases outside the gene matches. CDR3 size: 12 residues. The CDR3 reads CASSEPGGSQYF. The CDR3 bases are TGTGCCAGCAGTGAACCGGGAGGATCGCAGTATTTT.

The chain employs TRBV7-2 and TRBJ1-6; no clear D. CDR3 size: 12 residues. Trimming pared 3 bases from V and 10 bases from J, leaving 7 bases between. CDR1 is SGHTA and CDR2 is FQGNSA in the germline V gene. This CDR3 is CASSFPNSPLHF. Written as DNA, the CDR3 is TGTGCCAGCAGCTTCCCGAACTCACCCCTCCACTTT.

The J gene is TRBJ2-1, the V gene TRBV5-4; tentatively, D is TRBD1 (7 bases). Germline values: CDR1 SGHNT, CDR2 YYREEE (reference sequence). The CDR3 spans 16 residues. V lost 2 bases and J lost 9, with 21 bases in between. The CDR3 DNA reads as TGTGCCAGCAGCTTTATCCCGACTAGTCAGGGGGGTGAGCAGTTCTTC. This codes for CASSFIPTSQGGEQFF.

This clone has ten or more counts. J is TRBJ2-6 and V is TRBV4-1, with 8 bases identical to TRBD1. This CDR3 is built from 18 residues. Germline loops: CDR1 MGHRA, CDR2 YSYEKL. The ends lost 2 bases at V and 3 bases at J; junction bases unmatched: 9. CDR3 in amino acids: CASSQLITGGRGANVLTF. CDR3 in DNA: TGCGCCAGCAGCCAACTAATCACAGGGGGACGTGGGGCCAACGTCCTGACTTTC.

This clone was counted a single time. Distinct nucleotide sequences in the sample also encode this CDR3. This chain links TRBV30 with TRBJ2-3; a weak D match, TRBD2 (5 bases). Trimming took 0 bases from V and 0 from J, leaving 7 bases between them. This CDR3 is built from 14 residues. Per the germline V gene, CDR1 is GTSNPN and CDR2 is SVGIG (reference sequence). CDR3 region: CAWSVGGSTDTQYF. DNA of the CDR3: TGTGCCTGGAGTGTTGGCGGGAGCACAGATACGCAGTATTTT.

This rearrangement joins TRBV5-1 to TRBJ2-7; maybe TRBD1 (6 bases). Trimming removed 3 bases at V and 5 bases at J, with 9 bases between. CDR1 is SGHRS and CDR2 is YFSETQ in the germline V gene. The CDR3 has 12 residues. CDR3 bases: TGCGCCAGCAGCTCCTACAGGGACGAGCAGTACTTC. Its translation: CASSSYRDEQYF.

V usage is TRBV9 and J usage is TRBJ2-2; D is possibly TRBD1 (5 bases). Germline CDR1 SGDLS, CDR2 YYNGEE. V was clipped by 1 base and J by 3 bases, with 10 bases between them. The CDR3 covers 15 residues. Here the CDR3 reads CASSVRQGYTGELFF. Here the CDR3 DNA reads TGTGCCAGCAGCGTAAGGCAGGGCTACACCGGGGAGCTGTTTTTT.

This chain uses TRBV7-8 with TRBJ1-5; possible D gene TRBD1, 5 bases. The length of the CDR3 is 13 residues. Germline-derived CDR1 and CDR2 are SGHVS and FQNEAQ. Trimming removed 4 bases at V and 7 bases at J, with 11 bases between. CDR3 region: CASSWDPSQPQHF. CDR3 in DNA: TGTGCCAGCAGCTGGGACCCGTCACAGCCCCAGCATTTT.

The chain uses TRBV2 and TRBJ2-3; perhaps TRBD2 as D (5 bases). The germline gives CDR1 SNHLY, CDR2 FYNNEI. The CDR3 sequence is 14 residues long. The CDR3 sequence is CARSLEVSTDTQYF. The DNA of the CDR3 is TGTGCTAGATCACTGGAGGTGAGCACAGATACGCAGTATTTT.